The 9 T cell receptor beta chains below come from one sample, sequenced in a study of T cell clonotyping in hematopoietic cell transplantation. Time point here: recipient sample about 28 days before transplant, after cytoreduction. Sequenced by immunoSEQ multiplex PCR; TCRdb stores in-frame clones only, minus some. The data show approximately 26,000 clones, with more than 65% seen just once and about 24% held by the top ten. This sample comprised peripheral blood mononuclear cells, obtained before stem cell transplant. Receptors originate from a woman aged 60-70 years with acute myeloid leukemia. Some clones in this sample may be carry-over from other donors' samples.

The V gene is TRBV10-3, the J gene TRBJ1-2, with D uncertain. V lost 3 bases and J lost 0, with 8 bases in between. The CDR3 is 14 residues long. Germline V gene lookup returns CDR1 ENHRY and CDR2 SYGVKD. CDR3 loop: CAISEESPNYGYTF. The CDR3 nucleotides are TGTGCCATCAGTGAAGAAAGCCCTAACTATGGCTACACCTTC.

This rearrangement joins TRBV5-1 to TRBJ2-5; the D gene is possibly TRBD2 (6 bases). Germline V gene data show CDR1 as SGHRS and CDR2 as YFSETQ. The CDR3 is 14 amino acids. With 1 base removed from V and 3 bases from J, the gap between germline ends came to 10 bases. The CDR3 nucleotides are TGCGCCAGCAGCTTGTGGGGGGATAAAGAGACCCAGTACTTC. Translated: CASSLWGDKETQYF.

V and J are TRBV6-4 and TRBJ2-2; weak D call: TRBD2 (6 bases). CDR1 is MRHNA, CDR2 SNTAGT, per germline. CDR3 size: 14 residues. Deletions cut 4 bases from V and 3 bases from J, with 9 bases between. The CDR3 nucleotides are TGTGCCAGCAGTGGAGGGGAGGACACCGGGGAGCTGTTTTTT. Protein: CASSGGEDTGELFF.

CDR3 DNA sequence: TGTGCCAGCAAAACAGGGACACCGAACACCGGGGAGCTGTTTTTT. It is translated as CASKTGTPNTGELFF. J is TRBJ2-2 and V is TRBV28; perhaps TRBD1 as D (6 bases). From germline, CDR1 is MDHEN and CDR2 SYDVKM. This CDR3 spans 15 amino acids. Trimming shortened V by 7 bases and J by 0 bases, and 12 bases separated the two germline ends.

The chain recombines TRBV19 with TRBJ2-7, with a weak D call TRBD2 (6 bases). Germline CDR1 is LNHDA and CDR2 is SQIVND (reference sequence). Deletions cut 5 bases from V and 3 bases from J, with 11 bases between. This CDR3 is 13 amino acids long. The CDR3 sequence is CASSASVLYEQYF. In DNA form, the CDR3 reads TGTGCCAGTAGTGCTAGCGTCCTCTACGAGCAGTACTTC. The full variable domain, rest sourced from reference TRBV19 and TRBJ2-7, is DGGITQSPKYLFRKEGQNVTLSCEQNLNHDAMYWYRQDPGQGLRLIYYSQIVNDFQKGDIAEGYSVSREKKESFPLTVTSAQKNPTAFYLCASSASVLYEQYFGPGTRLTVT.

This clone was observed a handful of times. This rearrangement joins TRBV6-5 to TRBJ1-2, with 7 bases lining up with TRBD1. Germline trimming cut 6 bases from V and 3 bases from J; bases unmatched to any gene: 4. Germline CDR1 and CDR2: MNHEY and SVGAGI. This CDR3 has 13 amino acids. This CDR3 reads CASSRGTDYGYTF. In DNA form, the CDR3 reads TGTGCCAGCAGCCGAGGGACAGACTATGGCTACACCTTC.

The CDR3 DNA reads as TGTGCCAGCAGCTTGGTTGGGAGGTACAACGAGCAGTACTTC. It yields the protein CASSLVGRYNEQYF. The chain carries TRBV5-4 and TRBJ2-7; tentative D call: TRBD2 (6 bases). The germline V and J ends were trimmed by 0 bases and 5 bases, with 12 bases remaining between them. The CDR3 runs to 14 residues. The germline V gene encodes CDR1 SGHNT and CDR2 YYREEE (reference sequence).

The chain links TRBV29-1 to TRBJ2-1; D might be TRBD1 (6 bases). The CDR3 extends over 13 amino acids. Germline loops: CDR1 SQVTM, CDR2 ANQGSEA. V gave up 7 bases and J gave up 4 bases, with 14 bases separating them. In nucleotides, the CDR3 is TGCAGCGCCCGGGACAAACGGTACAATGAGCAGTTCTTC. Translated: CSARDKRYNEQFF.

The sample holds a few counts of this clone. The chain carries TRBV15 and TRBJ1-4, with TRBD1 matching 11 bases. The CDR3 length is 16 residues. V lost 5 bases and J lost 4; bases outside the gene matches: 6. Germline-derived CDR1 and CDR2 are LNHNV and YYDKDF (reference sequence). The CDR3 loop is CATSGDRGGLNEKLFF. The CDR3 DNA sequence: TGTGCCACCAGCGGGGACAGGGGGGGACTTAATGAAAAACTGTTTTTT.